Presented here are 16 T cell receptor beta chains from one specimen sequenced in a study of blood T cell repertoires in COVID-19 (dated by TCRdb to 2020 to 2022). The library relied on the immunoSEQ multiplex PCR assay. TCRdb holds this immuneACCESS table with in-frame rearrangements only. Some clones are missing; in checked studies, unresolved V genes explain under half, and the rest has no known cause. The sample yields about 44,000 clones; about 80% were counted once. The top ten constitute 35% to 50% of the sample. Specimen: peripheral blood. The receptors here all came from a human donor in a cohort sampled during active COVID-19.

The J gene is TRBJ2-7, the V gene TRBV12-3 or TRBV12-4; D remains unclear. V lost 6 bases and J lost 3, with 12 bases in between. The CDR3 loop spans 13 amino acids. CDR3 coding DNA: TGTGCCAGCAGAAGACACATGGGCTACGAGCAGTACTTC. Encoded protein: CASRRHMGYEQYF.

This sequence joins TRBV4-1 and TRBJ1-3, with 9 bases aligning to TRBD1. Per the germline V gene, CDR1 is MGHRA and CDR2 is YSYEKL. The CDR3 is 14 residues long. J gave up 4 bases and V 4 bases, and 2 bases lay outside the gene matches. The CDR3, as DNA: TGCGCCAGCAGCCTAGGGACAGGGGGAAACACCATATATTTT. Amino acids: CASSLGTGGNTIYF.

This sequence joins TRBV2 and TRBJ1-2; a possible D gene is TRBD1 (6 bases). There are 14 residues in the CDR3. Germline V gene lookup returns CDR1 SNHLY and CDR2 FYNNEI. V lost 5 bases and J lost 5, with 15 bases in between. The CDR3 DNA sequence: TGTGCCAGCAGTTTGACCAGGGGTGTTTATGGCTACACCTTC. It encodes CASSLTRGVYGYTF.

The genes are TRBV5-4 and TRBJ2-7; TRBD1 aligns across 7 bases. The trim removed 7 bases at V and 3 bases at J, leaving 7 bases unmatched. This CDR3 has 13 amino acids. Germline V gene data show CDR1 as SGHNT and CDR2 as YYREEE (reference sequence). DNA for the CDR3: TGTGCCAGCGGAAGGGACAGAGTCTACGAGCAGTACGTC. Translating gives CASGRDRVYEQYV.

This chain uses TRBV11-3 with TRBJ1-1; D unclear. V was pared by 2 bases and J by 1 base, with 5 bases between. Germline CDR1 SGHNT, CDR2 YENEEA. The CDR3 is 13 residues long. CDR3 amino acids: CASSLYPNTEAFF. For the CDR3, the DNA is TGTGCCAGCAGCTTATATCCGAACACTGAAGCTTTCTTT. The variable domain in full, with the rest retrieved from reference TRBV11-3 and TRBJ1-1, is EAGVVQSPRYKIIEKKQPVAFWCNPISGHNTLYWYLQNLGQGPELLIRYENEEAVDDSQLPKDRFSAERLKGVDSTLKIQPAELGDSAVYLCASSLYPNTEAFFGQGTRLTVV.

The chain recombines TRBV7-8 with TRBJ2-5; D possibly corresponds to TRBD1 (6 bases). V shed 2 bases and J shed 2 bases, with 18 bases lying between them. The CDR3 loop spans 17 amino acids. Germline V CDR1 and CDR2: SGHVS, FQNEAQ. The CDR3 spells CASSLFSRGSSQETQYF. CDR3 bases: TGTGCCAGCAGCTTATTTTCCAGGGGATCCTCGCAAGAGACCCAGTACTTC. Using reference TRBV7-8 and TRBJ2-5 for the parts outside the CDR3, the full variable domain is GAGVSQSPRYKVAKRGQDVALRCDPISGHVSLFWYQQALGQGPEFLTYFQNEAQLDKSGLPSDRFFAERPEGSVSTLKIQRTQQEDSAVYLCASSLFSRGSSQETQYFGPGTRLLVL.

V gene TRBV6-5 combines with J gene TRBJ2-7; D perhaps matches TRBD1 (5 bases). Germline values: CDR1 MNHEY, CDR2 SVGAGI. V was clipped by 7 bases and J by 4 bases, with 8 bases between them. This CDR3 contains 11 residues. The CDR3 is CASTKGYEQYV. CDR3 nucleotide sequence: TGTGCCAGCACGAAGGGGTACGAGCAGTACGTC.

This clone showed up just once. The V call is TRBV5-1, the J call TRBJ1-6; 9 nucleotides match TRBD1. Germline lookup yields CDR1 SGHRS and CDR2 YFSETQ. The J segment lost 2 bases and the V segment lost 3 bases, leaving 12 bases of the junction unmatched. This CDR3 region has 19 residues. CDR3 region: CASSSRGQGGLAYNSPLHF. CDR3 DNA: TGCGCCAGCAGCTCGAGGGGACAGGGTGGCCTGGCCTATAATTCACCCCTCCACTTT.

This sequence joins TRBV6-5 and TRBJ2-7; 8 bases are shared with TRBD1. With V trimmed by 7 bases and J by 0 bases, 5 bases remained unmatched. In germline, CDR1 is MNHEY, CDR2 SVGAGI. The length of the CDR3 is 14 residues. The CDR3: CASMKGQDSYEQYV. CDR3 DNA sequence: TGTGCCAGCATGAAGGGACAGGACTCCTACGAGCAGTACGTC.

This clone has more than one count but fewer than ten. The chain combines TRBV27 with TRBJ1-1; the D gene is possibly TRBD1 (5 bases). Germline V lookup: CDR1 MNHEY, CDR2 SMNVEV (reference sequence). With 9 bases removed from V and 0 bases from J, the gap between germline ends came to 17 bases. The length of the CDR3 is 15 residues. The CDR3 DNA reads as TGTGCCAGTCAAATGGGGCAGGCGCTGAACACTGAAGCTTTCTTT. Its translation is CASQMGQALNTEAFF.

V usage is TRBV5-8 and J usage is TRBJ1-2, with D possibly TRBD1 on 5 matching bases. This CDR3 is built from 14 residues. V was shortened by 4 bases and J by 4 bases, with 14 bases between the two germline ends. Looked up from germline, CDR1 is SGHTS and CDR2 is YDEGEE. CDR3 residues: CASSRKQVSYGYTF. As DNA, the CDR3 is TGTGCCAGCAGCCGTAAACAGGTTAGCTATGGCTACACCTTC.

The chain recombines TRBV5-5 with TRBJ1-4, with D tentatively TRBD1 (6 bases). This CDR3 spans 15 amino acids. Per germline, CDR1 SGHKS and CDR2 YYEKEE (reference sequence). V lost 3 bases and J lost 6, with 15 bases in between. CDR3 sequence (DNA): TGTGCCAGCAGCTCGACAGGAGGCGAGGATGAAAAACTGTTTTTT. The encoded protein is CASSSTGGEDEKLFF. Using reference TRBV5-5 and TRBJ1-4 for the parts outside the CDR3, the full variable domain is DAGVTQSPTHLIKTRGQQVTLRCSPISGHKSVSWYQQVLGQGPQFIFQYYEKEERGRGNFPDRFSARQFPNYSSELNVNALLLGDSALYLCASSSTGGEDEKLFFGSGTQLSVL.

V and J are TRBV27 and TRBJ1-2; possibly TRBD1 for D (5 bases). CDR3 size: 13 residues. Trimming took off 2 bases at V and 8 bases at J, with 12 bases between the two ends. Germline V gene data show CDR1 as MNHEY and CDR2 as SMNVEV (reference sequence). The CDR3 protein is CASSLGQGIGYTF. Here the CDR3 DNA reads TGTGCCAGCAGTTTAGGGCAGGGAATCGGCTACACCTTC.

This clone was found a few times. This chain uses TRBV27 with TRBJ1-5; the D gene is possibly TRBD1 (5 bases). CDR1 is MNHEY and CDR2 is SMNVEV in the germline V gene (reference sequence). The CDR3 extends over 13 amino acids. The V and J ends lost 6 bases and 6 bases respectively, with 12 bases between them. CDR3 nucleotides: TGTGCCAGCAGCCGACAGAGTGGTCAGCCCCAGCATTTT. It is translated as CASSRQSGQPQHF.

CDR3 sequence (DNA): TGTGCCAGCAGCTTAGCGCCTCCGGGGGGCGGAGAGCAGTTCTTC. It codes for CASSLAPPGGGEQFF. The chain combines TRBV7-6 with TRBJ2-1, with D maybe TRBD2 (7 bases). Per the germline V gene, CDR1 is SGHVS and CDR2 is FNYEAQ. This CDR3 region has 15 residues. V was shortened by 0 bases and J by 10 bases, with 16 bases between the two germline ends.

V gene TRBV6-6 combines with J gene TRBJ2-3; D is perhaps TRBD2 (6 bases). V was pared by 3 bases and J by 1 base, with 11 bases between. The CDR3 runs to 15 residues. Germline CDR1 MNHNY, CDR2 SVGAGI (reference sequence). CDR3 in DNA: TGTGCCAGCAGTTATATCGGGGGAGGCACAGATACGCAGTATTTT. Translating gives CASSYIGGGTDTQYF.